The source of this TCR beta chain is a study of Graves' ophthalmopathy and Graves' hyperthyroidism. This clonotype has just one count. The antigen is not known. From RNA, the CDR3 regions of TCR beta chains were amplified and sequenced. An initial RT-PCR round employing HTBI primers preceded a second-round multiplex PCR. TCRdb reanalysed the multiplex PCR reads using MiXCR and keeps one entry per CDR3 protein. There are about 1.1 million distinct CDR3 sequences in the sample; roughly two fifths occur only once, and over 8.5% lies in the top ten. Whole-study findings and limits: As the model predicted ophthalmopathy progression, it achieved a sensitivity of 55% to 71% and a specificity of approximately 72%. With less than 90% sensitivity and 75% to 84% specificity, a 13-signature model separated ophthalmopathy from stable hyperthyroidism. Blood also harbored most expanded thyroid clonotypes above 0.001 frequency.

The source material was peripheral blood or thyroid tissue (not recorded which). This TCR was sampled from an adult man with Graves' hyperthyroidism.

The DNA for the CDR3 is TGCAGTGCTAGAGAAAGGGCCTACTACTCTGGGGCCAACGTCCTGACTTTC. Amino acids: CSARERAYYSGANVLTF. V usage is TRBV20-1 and J usage is TRBJ2-6; D ambiguous. This CDR3 has 17 residues. Germline V gene sequence: CDR1 DFQATT, CDR2 SNEGSKA (reference sequence). Trimming removed 0 bases at V and 0 bases at J, with 12 bases between.